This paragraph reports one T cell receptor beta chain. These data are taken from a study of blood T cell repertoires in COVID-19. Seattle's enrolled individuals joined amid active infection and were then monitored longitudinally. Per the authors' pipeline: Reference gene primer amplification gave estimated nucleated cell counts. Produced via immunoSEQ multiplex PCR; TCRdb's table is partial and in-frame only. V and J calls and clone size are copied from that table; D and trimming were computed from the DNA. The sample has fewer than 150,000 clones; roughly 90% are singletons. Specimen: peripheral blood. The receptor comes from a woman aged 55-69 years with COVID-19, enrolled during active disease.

The CDR3 loop reads CASADKDNYGYTF. The CDR3 DNA sequence: TGTGCCAGTGCAGACAAAGATAACTATGGCTACACCTTC. V is TRBV19 and J is TRBJ1-2; no definite D call. This CDR3 contains 13 residues. Germline V CDR1 and CDR2: LNHDA, SQIVND (reference sequence). V was clipped by 8 bases and J by 1 base, with 11 bases between them.